This TCR beta chain is drawn from a study of CD8 T cells in ankylosing spondylitis. General study findings and limits: Characteristic of ankylosing spondylitis blood, it appeared, was a TCR beta motif comprising several highly homologous variants.

5'-RACE, quantitative and with molecular barcodes, yielded the TCR beta libraries. From the 5' RACE reads, TCRdb called clonotypes with MiXCR, one entry per CDR3 protein. This table has 250,000 to 350,000 distinct CDR3 sequences, approximately 8.2% appearing once. In this sample, this clonotype turned up many times. Antigen: not known. The V end lost 4 bases, the J end lost 12 bases, and 21 bases lay between the germline ends. The germline CDR1 and CDR2 sequences are SQVTM and ANQGSEA. This CDR3 contains 13 residues. The source material was blood, either unsorted or a sorted T cell fraction (not recorded which). V is TRBV29-1 and J is TRBJ1-2; tentatively, D is TRBD1 (6 bases). This TCR was sampled from a male donor with ankylosing spondylitis. The CDR3 nucleotides are TGCAGCGTTGCCCTAGGGGTGACAGGAAGGAACACCTTC. Translation gives CSVALGVTGRNTF.